Listed below are T cell receptor beta chains from one sample, sequenced in a study of T cells in Graves' hyperthyroidism and ophthalmopathy. TCRdb reprocessed the multiplex PCR reads via MiXCR and lists one record per CDR3 protein. The sample includes some 510,000 distinct CDR3 sequences, around 45% of them seen just once. Sequences were obtained from peripheral blood or thyroid tissue (not recorded which). All receptors derive from a woman aged 18 to 35 with Graves' hyperthyroidism. Both conserved end residues are trimmed from each CDR3.

TRBJ1-3 TRBV11-2 ASSPGLFKGGNTIY
TRBJ2-5 TRBV12-3/TRBV12-4 ASSLRGLAKTQY
TRBJ2-5 TRBV7-2 ASSQDGTAVGWETQY
TRBJ2-7 TRBV25-1 ASSEAGGEGDEQY
TRBJ2-2 TRBV19 ASTFTSGRAEELF
TRBJ1-6 TRBV11-3 ASSFVTTGVSPLH
TRBJ1-2 TRBV7-9 ASSITGNLRGYGYT
TRBJ2-7 TRBV11-1 ASSQDDGYEQY
TRBJ2-5 TRBV7-2 ASRSDSQETQY
TRBJ2-7 TRBV7-2 ASSQTNRGDEQY
TRBJ2-7 TRBV20-1 SASGSRHEQY
TRBJ1-4 TRBV15 ATSREQGATNEKLF
TRBJ1-5 TRBV2 ASSGTGNQPQH
TRBJ1-2 TRBV7-9 ASSARAEGNYGYT
TRBJ2-5 TRBV7-8 ASSVETGVLETQY
TRBJ1-1 TRBV29-1 SVEVGDFTEAF
TRBJ2-2 TRBV20-1 SAGKLGELF
TRBJ1-3 TRBV7-2 ASSSGQFSSGNTIY
TRBJ2-6 TRBV7-9 ASGRGSDGDISGANVLT
TRBJ2-5 TRBV20-1 SAPPGTEPEETQY
TRBJ2-5 TRBV7-9 ASSERGAQETQY
TRBJ1-2 TRBV2 ASKVWGRGST
TRBJ2-5 TRBV24-1 ATSEGASGKETQY
TRBJ2-5 TRBV7-9 ASSSGLGTRQETQY
TRBJ1-6 TRBV7-9 ASSIDGNSPLH
TRBJ1-1 TRBV4-2 ASSWANTEAF
TRBJ1-1 TRBV9 ASTYSVKTEAF
TRBJ2-5 TRBV10-3 AISQPGQETQY
TRBJ2-3 TRBV11-3 ATSDSTDTQY
TRBJ2-7 TRBV20-1 SALRSSGRANEQY
TRBJ2-7 TRBV5-1 ASSFRGGTEQY
TRBJ2-7 TRBV7-9 ASSLLKGLAYEQY
TRBJ1-2 TRBV10-3 AISEDGYGYT
TRBJ1-2 TRBV24-1 ATSDHGQGRADYT
TRBJ2-3 TRBV20-1 SATGTSGSTDTQY
TRBJ2-5 TRBV7-9 ASSTLGGRARETQY
TRBJ2-7 TRBV10-3 AISASSQTTEQY
TRBJ1-3 TRBV15 ATSGVGAGSGNTIY
TRBJ1-2 TRBV13 ASSLGRTGYT
TRBJ1-4 TRBV29-1 SGRTGHTDEKLF
TRBJ1-4 TRBV7-9 ASSQMERGKLF
TRBJ1-4 TRBV11-2 ASGFGQGNNEKLF
TRBJ2-6 TRBV19 ASSIQQGPSSGANVLT
TRBJ2-7 TRBV7-8 ASSPPVVVYEQY
TRBJ1-1 TRBV2 ASVEDEGQGAF
TRBJ2-5 TRBV2 ASSHRGLVETQY
TRBJ2-7 TRBV6-1 ASSFRGTGSYEQY
TRBJ2-7 TRBV15 ATSSGKGASYEQY
TRBJ2-2 TRBV2 ASTGHTGELF
TRBJ1-1 TRBV15 ATSREGQGVDTEAF
TRBJ2-5 TRBV7-8 ASSLQNWVQGTQY
TRBJ2-2 TRBV7-9 ASSLRDKRTGELF
TRBJ1-2 TRBV10-3 AISDRRQDYGYT
TRBJ1-6 TRBV10-3 ASRRTALGSPLH
TRBJ2-6 TRBV2 ASSDNRDSGANVLT
TRBJ1-5 TRBV29-1 SVVDARWAQH
TRBJ1-1 TRBV25-1 DRATEAF